The clone carrying this T cell receptor beta chain has only a few counts. These data belong to a study of Graves' ophthalmopathy and Graves' hyperthyroidism. Germline trimming cut 5 bases from V and 5 bases from J; bases unmatched to any gene: 10. The CDR3 spans 15 residues. Looked up from germline, CDR1 is SQVTM and CDR2 is ANQGSEA. RNA transcripts were the source from which TCR beta CDR3 regions were amplified. HTBI primers were employed in first-round RT-PCR, then a second-round multiplex PCR followed. TCRdb fed the multiplex PCR reads into MiXCR, producing one record per CDR3 protein. This table has hundreds of thousands of distinct CDR3 sequences, approximately 42% appearing once.

This TCR was sampled from an adult man with Graves' ophthalmopathy. The sample consisted of peripheral blood. The chain joins TRBV29-1 to TRBJ2-7; TRBD1 agrees at 12 bases. For the CDR3, the DNA is TGCAGCGTTAGGGAACCGGGACAGGGGGCCCACGAGCAGTACTTC. Residues: CSVREPGQGAHEQYF.